A selection of T cell receptor beta chains follows, all from one sample in a study of T cell responses to AZD1222 COVID-19 vaccine. TCRdb's copy holds only in-frame clones and misses some; the assay was immunoSEQ multiplex PCR. This sample has about 97,000 clones, with around 86% found just once. This sample comprised peripheral blood, obtained on day 0 of AZD1222 vaccination. The receptors originated from an adult in good health. Each CDR3 is given without its conserved first and last residue. Each record gives: J gene, V gene, CDR3 protein.

J gene: TRBJ2-1; V gene: TRBV5-4; CDR3 protein: ASSSRAVDNEQF
J gene: TRBJ2-7; V gene: TRBV19; CDR3 protein: ASSTVSYEQY
J gene: TRBJ2-3; V gene: TRBV6-5; CDR3 protein: ASRHSTDTQY
J gene: TRBJ2-5; V gene: TRBV2; CDR3 protein: ASSEQKQETQY
J gene: TRBJ2-7; V gene: TRBV6-5; CDR3 protein: ASRASGTLDYEQY
J gene: TRBJ2-5; V gene: TRBV5-1; CDR3 protein: ASSWGPGQEETQY
J gene: TRBJ1-2; V gene: TRBV20-1; CDR3 protein: SARRDYGYT
J gene: TRBJ1-6; V gene: TRBV7-2; CDR3 protein: ASSLGRGGSPLH
J gene: TRBJ1-6; V gene: TRBV6-5; CDR3 protein: ASIPRTGVNSPLH
J gene: TRBJ2-1; V gene: TRBV6-2/TRBV6-3; CDR3 protein: ASSYPSGRAYNEQF
J gene: TRBJ2-3; V gene: TRBV4-2; CDR3 protein: ASSQVGTAGPTDTQY
J gene: TRBJ2-1; V gene: TRBV9; CDR3 protein: ASSVGQGRVNEQF
J gene: TRBJ1-3; V gene: TRBV30; CDR3 protein: AWSVNGRNTIY
J gene: TRBJ2-3; V gene: TRBV6-2/TRBV6-3; CDR3 protein: ASSTSTVDTQY
J gene: TRBJ1-6; V gene: TRBV30; CDR3 protein: AWKQSNSPLH
J gene: TRBJ2-1; V gene: TRBV7-2; CDR3 protein: ASSRTSGAYNEQF